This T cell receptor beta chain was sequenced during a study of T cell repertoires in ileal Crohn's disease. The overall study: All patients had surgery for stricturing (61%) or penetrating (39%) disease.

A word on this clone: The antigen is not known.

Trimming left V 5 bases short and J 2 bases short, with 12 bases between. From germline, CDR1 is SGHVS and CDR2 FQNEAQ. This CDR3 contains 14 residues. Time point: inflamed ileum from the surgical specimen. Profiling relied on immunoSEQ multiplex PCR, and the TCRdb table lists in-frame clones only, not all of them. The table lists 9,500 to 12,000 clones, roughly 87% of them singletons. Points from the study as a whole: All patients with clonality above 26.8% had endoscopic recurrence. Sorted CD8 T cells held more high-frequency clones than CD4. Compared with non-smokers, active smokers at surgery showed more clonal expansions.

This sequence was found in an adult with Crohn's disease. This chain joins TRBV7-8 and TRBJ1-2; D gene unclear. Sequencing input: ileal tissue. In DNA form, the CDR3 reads TGTGCCAGCAGCGGGGATCACCGGAACTATGGCTACACCTTC. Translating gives CASSGDHRNYGYTF.